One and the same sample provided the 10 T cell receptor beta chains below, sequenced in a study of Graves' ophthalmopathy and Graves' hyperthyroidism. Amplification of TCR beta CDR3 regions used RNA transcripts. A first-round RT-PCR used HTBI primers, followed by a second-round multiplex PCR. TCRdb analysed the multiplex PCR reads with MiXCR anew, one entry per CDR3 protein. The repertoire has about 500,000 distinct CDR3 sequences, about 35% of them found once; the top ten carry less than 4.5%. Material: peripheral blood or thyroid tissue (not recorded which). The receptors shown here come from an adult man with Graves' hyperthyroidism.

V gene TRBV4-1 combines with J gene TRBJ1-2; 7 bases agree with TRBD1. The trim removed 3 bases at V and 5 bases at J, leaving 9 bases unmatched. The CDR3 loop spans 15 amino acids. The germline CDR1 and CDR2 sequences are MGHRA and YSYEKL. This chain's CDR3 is CASSQTAGTEYGYTF. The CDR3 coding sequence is TGCGCCAGCAGCCAGACTGCGGGGACAGAATATGGCTACACCTTC.

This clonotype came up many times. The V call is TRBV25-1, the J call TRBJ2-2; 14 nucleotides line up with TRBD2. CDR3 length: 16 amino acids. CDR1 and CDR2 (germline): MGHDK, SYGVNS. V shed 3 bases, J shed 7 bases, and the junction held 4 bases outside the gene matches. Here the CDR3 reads CASSDRLAGGGGELFF. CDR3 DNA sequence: TGTGCCAGCAGTGACCGACTAGCGGGAGGGGGCGGGGAGCTGTTTTTT.

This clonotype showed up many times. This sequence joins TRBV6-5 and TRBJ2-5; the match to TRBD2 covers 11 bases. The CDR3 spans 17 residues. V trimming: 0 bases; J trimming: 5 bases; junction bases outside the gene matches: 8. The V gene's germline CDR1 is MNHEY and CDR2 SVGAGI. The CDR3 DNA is TGTGCCAGCAGTTACTCTTCTAGCGGGAGGAGGAAGGAGACCCAGTACTTC. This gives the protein CASSYSSSGRRKETQYF.

As DNA, the CDR3 is TGTGCCAGCAGTTTTGACGGGAAATACGCCGGGGAGCTGTTTTTT. Encoded protein: CASSFDGKYAGELFF. The V call is TRBV12-3 or TRBV12-4, the J call TRBJ2-2, with D perhaps matching TRBD2 (5 bases). The V end lost 3 bases, the J end lost 6 bases, and 14 bases lay between the germline ends. The CDR3 has 15 amino acids.

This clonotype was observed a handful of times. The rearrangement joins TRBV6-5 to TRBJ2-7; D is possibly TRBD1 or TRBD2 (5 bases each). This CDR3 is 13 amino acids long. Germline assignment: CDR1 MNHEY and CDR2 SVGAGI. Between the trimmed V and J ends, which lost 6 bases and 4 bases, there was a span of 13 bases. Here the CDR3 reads CASSNRDLYEQYF. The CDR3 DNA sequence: TGTGCCAGCAGCAACCGGGACCTATACGAGCAGTACTTC.

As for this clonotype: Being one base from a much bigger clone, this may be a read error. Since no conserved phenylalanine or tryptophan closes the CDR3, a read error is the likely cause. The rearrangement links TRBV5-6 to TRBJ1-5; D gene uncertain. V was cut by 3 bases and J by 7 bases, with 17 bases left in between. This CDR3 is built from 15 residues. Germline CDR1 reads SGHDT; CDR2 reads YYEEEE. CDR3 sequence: CASSSFYLTGQPQHL. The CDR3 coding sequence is TGTGCCAGCAGCTCGTTCTATCTGACTGGACAGCCCCAGCATCTT.

The CDR3 sequence is CASSPGSMGETQYF. CDR3 DNA sequence: TGTGCCAGCTCACCAGGATCCATGGGGGAGACCCAGTACTTC. The chain employs TRBV7-2 and TRBJ2-5; no definite D call. The V end lost 8 bases, the J end lost 5 bases, and 18 bases lay between the germline ends. Germline CDR1 reads SGHTA; CDR2 reads FQGNSA. This CDR3 contains 14 residues.

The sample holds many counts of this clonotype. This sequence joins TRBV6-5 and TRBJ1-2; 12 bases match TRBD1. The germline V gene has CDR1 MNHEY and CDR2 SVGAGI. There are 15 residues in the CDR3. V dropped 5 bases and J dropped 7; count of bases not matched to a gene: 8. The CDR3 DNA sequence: TGTGCCAGCAGTCCTGGGGACAGGGGGCTTTTTGGCTACACCTTC. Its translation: CASSPGDRGLFGYTF.

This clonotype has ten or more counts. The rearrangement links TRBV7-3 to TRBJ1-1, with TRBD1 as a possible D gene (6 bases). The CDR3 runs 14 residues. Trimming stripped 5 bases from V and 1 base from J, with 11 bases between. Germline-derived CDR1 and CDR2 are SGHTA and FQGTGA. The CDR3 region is CASSPGQSNTEAFF. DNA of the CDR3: TGTGCCAGCAGCCCCGGACAGTCGAACACTGAAGCTTTCTTT.

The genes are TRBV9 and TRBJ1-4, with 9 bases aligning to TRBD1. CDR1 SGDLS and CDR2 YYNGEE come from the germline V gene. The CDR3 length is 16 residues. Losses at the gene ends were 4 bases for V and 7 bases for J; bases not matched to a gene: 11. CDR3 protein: CASSPSGTGSFEKLFF. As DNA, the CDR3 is TGTGCCAGCAGCCCTTCTGGGACAGGGTCATTTGAAAAACTGTTTTTT. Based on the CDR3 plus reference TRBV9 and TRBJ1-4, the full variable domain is DSGVTQTPKHLITATGQRVTLRCSPRSGDLSVYWYQQSLDQGLQFLIQYYNGEERAKGNILERFSAQQFPDLHSELNLSSLELGDSALYFCASSPSGTGSFEKLFFGSGTQLSVL.